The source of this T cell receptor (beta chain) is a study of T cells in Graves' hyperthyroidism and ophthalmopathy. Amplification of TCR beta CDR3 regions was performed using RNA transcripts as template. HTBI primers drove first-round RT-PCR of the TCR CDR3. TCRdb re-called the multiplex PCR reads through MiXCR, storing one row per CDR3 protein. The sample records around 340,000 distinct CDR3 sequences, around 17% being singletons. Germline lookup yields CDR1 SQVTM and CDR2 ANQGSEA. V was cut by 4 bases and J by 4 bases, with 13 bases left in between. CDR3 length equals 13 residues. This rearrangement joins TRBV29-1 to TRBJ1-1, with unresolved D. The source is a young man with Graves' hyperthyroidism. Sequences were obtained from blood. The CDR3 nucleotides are TGCAGCGTTGCTCTCACCCGGGCCACTGAAGCTTTCTTT. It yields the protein CSVALTRATEAFF.